The clone carrying this T cell receptor (beta chain) has more than one count but fewer than ten. Antigen unknown. This sample was taken from a study of cytomegalovirus exposure and HLA in healthy donors. Among the 120 subjects of the validation cohort, separate from the roughly 650-subject first cohort, were the donors. General observations from the study: A few CMV-associated chains proved CMV antigen-specific in vitro. Researchers counted around 150 TCR beta chains as cytomegalovirus-associated.

Profiling relied on immunoSEQ multiplex PCR, and the TCRdb table lists in-frame clones only, not all of them. The data hold 90,000 to 100,000 clones, with roughly 84% observed a single time. Sequencing was done on a sample of PBMCs. The sequence came from a man between 18 and 29 years old in good health and CMV-seropositive.

CDR3 in amino acids: CASTRALNYTF. CDR3 bases: TGTGCCAGCACCAGGGCCCTAAACTACACCTTC. This chain connects TRBV6-4 to TRBJ1-2; D might be TRBD1 (5 bases). V lost 7 bases and J lost 10, with 13 bases in between. Germline V lookup: CDR1 MRHNA, CDR2 SNTAGT. CDR3 length: 11 amino acids.